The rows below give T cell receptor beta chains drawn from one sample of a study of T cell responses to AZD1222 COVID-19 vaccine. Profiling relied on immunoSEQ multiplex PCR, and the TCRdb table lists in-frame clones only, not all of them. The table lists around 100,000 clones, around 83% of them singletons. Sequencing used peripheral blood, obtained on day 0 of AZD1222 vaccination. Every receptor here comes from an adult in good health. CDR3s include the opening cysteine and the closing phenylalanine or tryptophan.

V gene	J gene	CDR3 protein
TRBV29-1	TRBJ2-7	CSVQTQGDEQYF
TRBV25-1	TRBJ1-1	CASSEHSLNTEAFF
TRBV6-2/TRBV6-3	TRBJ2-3	CASSPGHSTSTDTQYF
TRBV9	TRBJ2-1	CASSVGRLGYNEQFF
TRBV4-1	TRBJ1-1	CASSRSRVVDTEAFF
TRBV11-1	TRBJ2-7	CASSKPTGDLINEQYF
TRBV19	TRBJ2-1	CASSPGQANWDEQFF
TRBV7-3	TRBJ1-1	CASSLTGTEAFF
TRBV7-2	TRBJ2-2	CASSSGTANTGELFF
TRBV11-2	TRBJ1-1	CASSLDWGGNTEAFF
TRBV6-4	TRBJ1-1	CASSDSMNGEAFF
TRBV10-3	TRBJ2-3	CAISDSLTDTQYF
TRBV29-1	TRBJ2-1	CSAQGFGQLNEQFF
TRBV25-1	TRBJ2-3	CASTGATQYF
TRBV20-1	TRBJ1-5	CSASITYLGDQPQHF
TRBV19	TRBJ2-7	CASSIAGGLDTYEQYF
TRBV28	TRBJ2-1	CASARRIDNEQFF
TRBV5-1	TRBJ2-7	CASSLTGGNYEQYF
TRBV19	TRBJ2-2	CASSIAHTGELFF
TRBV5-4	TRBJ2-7	CASSLAGSYEQYF
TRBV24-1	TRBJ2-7	CATSDPGTGDYEQYF
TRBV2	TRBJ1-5	CASRRTDRGTSQPQHF
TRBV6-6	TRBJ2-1	CASSTTGGQGQFF
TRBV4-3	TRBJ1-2	CASSQDQGPNYGYTF
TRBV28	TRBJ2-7	CASRGQGYEQYF
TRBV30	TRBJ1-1	CAWSFRAAVMNTEAFF
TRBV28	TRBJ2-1	CANAGAPSLSYNEQFF
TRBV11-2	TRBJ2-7	CASSPWDRANYEQYF
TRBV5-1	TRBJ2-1	CASSLGGASSYNEQFF
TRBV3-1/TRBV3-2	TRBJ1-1	CASSRKSNTEAFF
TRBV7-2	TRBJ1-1	CASSHTLNTEAFF
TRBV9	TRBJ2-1	CASSHGTSGKSSYNEQFF
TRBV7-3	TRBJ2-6	CASRAGGTGANVLTF
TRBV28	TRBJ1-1	CASGSPNTEAFF